The 21 T cell receptor beta chains in this list originate from one sample, sequenced in a study of Graves' ophthalmopathy and Graves' hyperthyroidism. RNA transcripts were the source from which TCR beta CDR3 regions were amplified. HTBI-primed first-round RT-PCR preceded second-round multiplex PCR. One entry per CDR3 protein, called by TCRdb with MiXCR from the multiplex PCR reads. This sample yields about 740,000 distinct CDR3 sequences, of which 40% are seen a single time; approximately 43% belongs to the top ten. The sample comprised peripheral blood. Receptor source: an adult man with Graves' ophthalmopathy.

The chain uses TRBV7-9 and TRBJ2-7, with D possibly TRBD2 on 6 matching bases. The CDR3 is 12 residues long. Germline values: CDR1 SEHNR, CDR2 FQNEAQ (reference sequence). V was trimmed by 5 bases and J by 7 bases, leaving 12 bases between them. The CDR3 spells CASSPQAGEQYF. In nucleotides, the CDR3 is TGTGCCAGCAGCCCCCAGGCGGGAGAGCAGTACTTC.

At least ten counts were recorded for this clonotype. The gene calls are TRBV7-2 and TRBJ2-5; D perhaps matches TRBD1 (6 bases). The V gene's germline CDR1 is SGHTA and CDR2 FQGNSA. This CDR3 has 13 amino acids. V was clipped by 6 bases and J by 1 base, with 9 bases between them. CDR3 nucleotides: TGTGCCAGCAGTACAGGGACCCAAGAGACCCAGTACTTC. Translated, it gives CASSTGTQETQYF.

V is TRBV11-2 and J is TRBJ2-7; TRBD2 is a possible D gene (6 bases). CDR1 is SGHAT and CDR2 is FQNNGV in the germline V gene. V lost 1 base to trimming and J lost 5 bases, with 12 bases between them. This CDR3 has 14 residues. The CDR3, as DNA: TGTGCCAGCAGCTTAGTTTCAGGGAGGCACGAGCAGTACTTC. This gives the protein CASSLVSGRHEQYF.

This clonotype has at least ten counts. The rearrangement joins TRBV7-9 to TRBJ2-2, with 7 bases matching TRBD1. J lost 6 bases, V lost 3 bases, and 10 bases had no gene match. The CDR3 is 16 amino acids. The germline gives CDR1 SEHNR, CDR2 FQNEAQ (reference sequence). The CDR3 nucleotides are TGTGCCAGCAGCTTGGCCGAGACAGGGAGTTCCGGGGAGCTGTTTTTT. Its protein is CASSLAETGSSGELFF.

On this clonotype itself: A much larger clonotype is one base distant, so this may be a read error. The conserved final phenylalanine or tryptophan is absent from the CDR3, which likely points to a read error. V and J are TRBV29-1 and TRBJ2-7; TRBD1 agrees at 7 bases. Germline loops: CDR1 SQVTM, CDR2 ANQGSEA. This CDR3 region has 13 residues. Trimming took 6 bases from V and 3 from J; bases not matched to a gene: 8. CDR3 region: CSVSGGQVYEQYL. CDR3 DNA: TGCAGCGTGTCGGGCGGACAGGTCTACGAGCAGTACCTC.

This chain uses TRBV29-1 with TRBJ2-5; D not resolved. Trimming took 4 bases from V and 11 from J, leaving 20 bases between them. CDR3 length: 13 residues. Germline V gives CDR1 SQVTM, CDR2 ANQGSEA. The CDR3 DNA reads TGCAGCGTTGGGAGATCTAGAACAGATACGCAGTACTTC. Amino acid sequence: CSVGRSRTDTQYF.

This clonotype was counted many times. The J gene is TRBJ2-6, the V gene TRBV10-3, with D perhaps matching TRBD2 (6 bases). CDR1 is ENHRY, CDR2 SYGVKD, per germline. V was trimmed by 10 bases and J by 3 bases, leaving 28 bases between them. The CDR3 is made up of 19 amino acids. This CDR3 reads CASMSPPGGQHGGANVLTF. In DNA form, the CDR3 reads TGTGCCAGCATGTCCCCCCCCGGGGGTCAACATGGTGGGGCCAACGTCCTGACTTTC.

The chain employs TRBV29-1 and TRBJ1-2, with TRBD1 identical over 8 bases. The junction had 8 bases not matched to a gene; V was cut back by 0 bases and J by 8 bases. The CDR3 runs to 14 residues. Germline-derived CDR1 and CDR2 are SQVTM and ANQGSEA. In DNA form, the CDR3 reads TGCAGCGTTGAAGACATGCAGGGGGCGGACGGCTACACCTTC. Amino acid sequence: CSVEDMQGADGYTF.

This clonotype was seen a handful of times. The CDR3 DNA follows: TGTGCCAGCAGTTTACAGGCCAGCCCCTACGAGCAGTACTTC. Its translation is CASSLQASPYEQYF. The gene calls are TRBV12-3 or TRBV12-4 and TRBJ2-7, with no clear D. V was pared by 2 bases and J by 2 bases, with 10 bases between. The CDR3 runs to 14 residues.

This clonotype was counted many times. This chain uses TRBV7-9 with TRBJ2-7; D possibly corresponds to TRBD2 (5 bases). V dropped 4 bases and J dropped 3 bases, with 10 bases sitting between them. This CDR3 region has 13 residues. Germline V gene lookup returns CDR1 SEHNR and CDR2 FQNEAQ (reference sequence). CDR3: CASSSGKYYEQYF. The CDR3 coding sequence is TGTGCCAGCAGCTCCGGGAAATACTACGAGCAGTACTTC.

The chain recombines TRBV6-5 with TRBJ2-5, with a weak D call TRBD2 (5 bases). V was cut by 7 bases and J by 8 bases, with 23 bases left in between. Germline CDR1 and CDR2: MNHEY and SVGAGI. The CDR3 consists of 15 residues. The CDR3 coding sequence is TGTGCCAGCACCGCGGGCGGAGAACCAGATTTAACCCAGTACTTC. As protein: CASTAGGEPDLTQYF.

This clonotype has only a few counts. J is TRBJ1-3 and V is TRBV7-8, with TRBD1 matching 7 bases. Germline lookup yields CDR1 SGHVS and CDR2 FQNEAQ. Trimming took 4 bases from V and 3 from J; bases not matched to a gene: 6. The CDR3 sequence is 15 residues long. The CDR3, as DNA: TGTGCCAGCAGCTCCAGGACAGGTTTTGGAAACACCATATATTTT. This encodes CASSSRTGFGNTIYF.

Of note for this clonotype: A read error may account for a junction end that differs from germline. This chain joins TRBV24-1 and TRBJ2-7; the D gene is possibly TRBD2 (5 bases). The CDR3 extends over 15 amino acids. Germline CDR1 and CDR2: KGHDR and SFDVKD. CDR3 sequence (DNA): TGTGCCAGCAGTTACACTGAACCCCCGGGGATCGAGCAGTACTTC. This translates into CASSYTEPPGIEQYF.

The chain uses TRBV25-1 and TRBJ1-5; no clear D gene. This CDR3 region has 17 residues. V lost 6 bases and J 1 base, leaving 19 bases between the germline ends. The V gene's germline CDR1 is MGHDK and CDR2 SYGVNS. As DNA, the CDR3 is TGTGCCAGCAGCTTAATCTCGATGTATGCAAGCAATCAGCCCCAGCATTTT. Amino acids: CASSLISMYASNQPQHF.

The rearrangement links TRBV29-1 to TRBJ1-1; 10 nucleotides match TRBD1. CDR3 length: 14 residues. V lost 5 bases, J lost 3 bases, and 6 bases stayed unmatched. Germline lookup yields CDR1 SQVTM and CDR2 ANQGSEA. Written as DNA, the CDR3 is TGCAGCGTTTGGCGGACAGGGGGAGACACTGAAGCTTTCTTT. Translation gives CSVWRTGGDTEAFF.

This clonotype was picked up a small number of times. The rearrangement uses TRBV20-1 and TRBJ2-5, with a weak D call TRBD1 (6 bases). Germline CDR1 reads DFQATT; CDR2 reads SNEGSKA (reference sequence). The germline V and J ends were trimmed by 0 bases and 4 bases, with 6 bases remaining between them. The CDR3 has 12 residues. The chain's CDR3 is CSAREGAETQYF. CDR3 nucleotides: TGCAGTGCTAGAGAGGGGGCAGAGACCCAGTACTTC.

This rearrangement joins TRBV5-4 to TRBJ1-6; the D gene is possibly TRBD1 (5 bases). Trimming left V 4 bases short and J 7 bases short, with 15 bases between. Germline V gene sequence: CDR1 SGHNT, CDR2 YYREEE (reference sequence). The CDR3 totals 15 residues. As DNA, the CDR3 is TGTGCCAGCAGCCAAGGGGACGGACGAAATTCACCCCTCCACTTT. Its translation is CASSQGDGRNSPLHF. Supplemented by reference TRBV5-4 and TRBJ1-6, the full variable domain reads ETGVTQSPTHLIKTRGQQVTLRCSSQSGHNTVSWYQQALGQGPQFIFQYYREEENGRGNFPPRFSGLQFPNYSSELNVNALELDDSALYLCASSQGDGRNSPLHFGNGTRLTVT.

This clonotype was seen a few times. The V and J genes are TRBV2 and TRBJ2-5; 7 nucleotides match TRBD1. CDR3 length equals 13 residues. V lost 6 bases, J lost 2 bases, and 3 bases stayed unmatched. CDR1 and CDR2 from the germline V gene are SNHLY and FYNNEI. In DNA, the CDR3 is TGTGCCAGCAGGGGGGACAGACAAGAGACCCAGTACTTC. Protein: CASRGDRQETQYF.

The rearrangement uses TRBV2 and TRBJ2-7; D is unresolved. The CDR3 is 15 residues long. Germline V gene data show CDR1 as SNHLY and CDR2 as FYNNEI. V was shortened by 5 bases and J by 0 bases, with 14 bases between the two germline ends. The CDR3 reads CASSFSNTGSYEQYF. The CDR3, as DNA: TGTGCCAGCAGTTTCAGCAATACCGGCTCCTACGAGCAGTACTTC.

Concerning this clonotype itself: Relative to the germline gene, one junction end is altered; a read error may explain this. The CDR3 DNA reads TGTGCCAACAGTGAAACAGGGGCCTATGGCTACACCTTC. Its translation is CANSETGAYGYTF. The chain employs TRBV10-3 and TRBJ1-2; 7 bases match TRBD1. The CDR3 totals 13 residues. Germline assignment: CDR1 ENHRY and CDR2 SYGVKD.

In this sample, this clonotype turned up a few times. V and J are TRBV11-2 and TRBJ1-1, with 12 bases aligning to TRBD1. This CDR3 contains 15 residues. In germline, CDR1 is SGHAT, CDR2 FQNNGV. With V trimmed by 5 bases and J by 4 bases, 5 bases remained unmatched. In DNA, the CDR3 is TGTGCCAGCAGCCCCCGGGACAGGGGGCTCACTGAAGCTTTCTTT. Its translation: CASSPRDRGLTEAFF.